This entry lists 4 T cell receptor beta chains sequenced from one sample in a study of OX40 agonist ivuxolimab in advanced cancers. Library preparation employed the immunoSEQ multiplex PCR assay. The table was pulled from immuneACCESS by TCRdb, which kept in-frame rearrangements only. Such tables lose some clones; where checked, under half of the loss comes from unresolved V genes, and the rest has no known cause. Recorded for this sample are 95,000 to 150,000 clones; just under 95% of them occurred a single time. The ten largest clones capture under 0.85% of the sample. Source: CD4+ or CD8+ T cells sorted from blood, taken in a trial of the OX40 agonist ivuxolimab. Every receptor here comes from an adult with an advanced solid tumor such as melanoma, head and neck, liver or kidney cancer.

The J gene is TRBJ2-2, the V gene TRBV29-1; possibly TRBD2 for D (5 bases). This CDR3 comprises 13 residues. The V end was cut by 3 bases, the J end by 3 bases, with 8 bases between. Germline CDR1 SQVTM, CDR2 ANQGSEA. The CDR3 protein is CSVERADTGELFF. The CDR3 DNA sequence: TGCAGCGTTGAGAGGGCCGACACCGGGGAGCTGTTTTTT.

This clone has a single count. This chain uses TRBV6-1 with TRBJ1-5; D perhaps matches TRBD1 (6 bases). V lost 3 bases to trimming and J lost 2 bases, with 14 bases between them. Germline values: CDR1 MNHNS, CDR2 SASEGT. The CDR3 spans 16 residues. CDR3 sequence: CASSDHSDRRNQPQHF. The DNA of the CDR3 is TGTGCCAGCAGTGATCACTCAGACAGGCGCAATCAGCCCCAGCATTTT.

This clone was observed a handful of times. The chain combines TRBV7-9 with TRBJ1-1; 9 bases are shared with TRBD1. This CDR3 is 14 amino acids long. V dropped 5 bases and J dropped 1; count of bases not matched to a gene: 2. Germline CDR1 is SEHNR and CDR2 is FQNEAQ (reference sequence). This CDR3 is CASSTTGGNTEAFF. The CDR3, as DNA: TGTGCCAGCAGCACGACAGGGGGGAACACTGAAGCTTTCTTT. The full variable domain, rest sourced from reference TRBV7-9 and TRBJ1-1, is DTGVSQNPRHKITKRGQNVTFRCDPISEHNRLYWYRQTLGQGPEFLTYFQNEAQLEKSRLLSDRFSAERPKGSFSTLEIQRTEQGDSAMYLCASSTTGGNTEAFFGQGTRLTVV.

The chain uses TRBV29-1 and TRBJ2-1; the D is unclear. Germline CDR1 SQVTM, CDR2 ANQGSEA. This CDR3 region has 13 residues. V dropped 8 bases and J dropped 5 bases, with 16 bases sitting between them. The CDR3 reads CSSRRTADNEQFF. The CDR3 DNA follows: TGCAGCTCCCGCCGGACGGCTGACAATGAGCAGTTCTTC.